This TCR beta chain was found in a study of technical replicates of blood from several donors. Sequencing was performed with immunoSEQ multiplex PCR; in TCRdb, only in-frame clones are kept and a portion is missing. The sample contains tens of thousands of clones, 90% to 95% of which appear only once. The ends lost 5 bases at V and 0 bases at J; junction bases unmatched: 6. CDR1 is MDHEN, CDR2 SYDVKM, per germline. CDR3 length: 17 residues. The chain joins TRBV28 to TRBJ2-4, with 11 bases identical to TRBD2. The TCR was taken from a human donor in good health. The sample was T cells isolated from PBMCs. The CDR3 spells CASSGGLAALAKNIQYF. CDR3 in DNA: TGTGCCAGCAGTGGGGGACTAGCGGCTCTAGCCAAAAACATTCAGTACTTC.